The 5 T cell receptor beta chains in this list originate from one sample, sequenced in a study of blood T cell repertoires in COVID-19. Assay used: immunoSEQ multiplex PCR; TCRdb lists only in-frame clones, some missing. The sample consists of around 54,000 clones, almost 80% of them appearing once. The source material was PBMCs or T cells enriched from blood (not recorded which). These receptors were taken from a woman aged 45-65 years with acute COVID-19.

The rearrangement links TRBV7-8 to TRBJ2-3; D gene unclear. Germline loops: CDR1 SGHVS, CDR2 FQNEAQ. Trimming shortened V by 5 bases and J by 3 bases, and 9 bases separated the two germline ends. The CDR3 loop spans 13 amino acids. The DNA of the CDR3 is TGTGCCAGCAGCCCCTCCCTGACAGATACGCAGTATTTT. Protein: CASSPSLTDTQYF.

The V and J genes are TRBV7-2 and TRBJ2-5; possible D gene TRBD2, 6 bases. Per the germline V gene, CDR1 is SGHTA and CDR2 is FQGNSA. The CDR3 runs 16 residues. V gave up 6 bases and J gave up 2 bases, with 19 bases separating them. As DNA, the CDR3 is TGTGCCAGCAGACCACGACCGGGGGAACCACAAGAGACCCAGTACTTC. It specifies CASRPRPGEPQETQYF. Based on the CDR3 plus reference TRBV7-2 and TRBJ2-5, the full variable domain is GAGVSQSPSNKVTEKGKDVELRCDPISGHTALYWYRQSLGQGLEFLIYFQGNSAPDKSGLPSDRFSAERTGGSVSTLTIQRTQQEDSAVYLCASRPRPGEPQETQYFGPGTRLLVL.

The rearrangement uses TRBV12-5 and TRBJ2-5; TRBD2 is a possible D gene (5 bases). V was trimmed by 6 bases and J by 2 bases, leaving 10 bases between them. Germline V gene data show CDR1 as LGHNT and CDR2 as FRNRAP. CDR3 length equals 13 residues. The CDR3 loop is CASGPGWQETQYF. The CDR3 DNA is TGTGCTAGTGGACCGGGGTGGCAAGAGACCCAGTACTTC.

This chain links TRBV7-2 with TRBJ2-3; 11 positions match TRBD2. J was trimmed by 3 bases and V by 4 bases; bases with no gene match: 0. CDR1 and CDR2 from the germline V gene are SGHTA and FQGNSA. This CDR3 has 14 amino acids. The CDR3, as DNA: TGTGCCAGCAGCTCTAGCGGGGGGACAGATACGCAGTATTTT. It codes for CASSSSGGTDTQYF.

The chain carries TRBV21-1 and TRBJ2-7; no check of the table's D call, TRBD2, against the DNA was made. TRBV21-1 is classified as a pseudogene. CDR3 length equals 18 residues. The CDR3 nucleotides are TGTGCCAGCAGCAAAGTGGGGCTAGCGGGGTGTAGCTCCTACGAGCAGTACTTC. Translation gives CASSKVGLAGCSSYEQYF.